The 7 T cell receptor beta chains reported below all come from one sample, sequenced in a study of metastatic and nonmetastatic thyroid tumors. TCRdb re-called clones from the PCR reads using MiXCR. The table has 20,000 to 25,000 clones, about 30% seen once; the top ten hold roughly 5.9%. No treatment had been given to any patient before thyroid surgery. The sequenced sample consisted of tumor tissue. Source of these receptors: a female donor with papillary thyroid cancer or a benign thyroid nodule (not recorded which). Some clones in this sample may be carry-over from other donors' samples.

This clone was counted ten times or more. The V gene is TRBV6-1, the J gene TRBJ1-5; no reliable D call. With 5 bases removed from V and 0 bases from J, the gap between germline ends came to 5 bases. Germline V gene lookup returns CDR1 MNHNS and CDR2 SASEGT. The CDR3 loop spans 13 amino acids. CDR3 DNA sequence: TGTGCCAGCAGTTCGGATAGCAATCAGCCCCAGCATTTT. Amino acid sequence: CASSSDSNQPQHF.

Regarding this clone: A much larger clone lies one base from this, so it may be a read error. The genes are TRBV4-3 and TRBJ2-5; D could derive from TRBD1 or TRBD2 (6 bases each). V shed 2 bases and J shed 4 bases, with 14 bases lying between them. The CDR3 sequence is 15 residues long. Looked up from germline, CDR1 is LGHNA and CDR2 is YSLEER. The CDR3: CASSQSGEVGETQYF. The CDR3 DNA follows: TGCGCCAGCAGCCAATCAGGGGAGGTCGGAGAGACCCAGTACTTC.

As for this clone: This may stem from a read error, because a much larger clone lies one nucleotide away. The chain links TRBV29-1 to TRBJ2-2; unclear D gene. The germline V gene encodes CDR1 SQVTM and CDR2 ANQGSEA. V lost 7 bases, J lost 2 bases, and 11 bases lay in between. This CDR3 has 13 amino acids. This CDR3 is CSAMTLNTGELFF. In nucleotides, the CDR3 is TGCAGCGCCATGACACTTAACACCGGGGAGCTGTTTTTT.

This clone came up many times. The chain is built from TRBV11-2 and TRBJ2-3; 12 bases line up with TRBD2. This CDR3 is 17 amino acids long. The V segment lost 5 bases and the J segment 2 bases; nucleotides outside the gene matches: 8. Germline values: CDR1 SGHAT, CDR2 FQNNGV. The CDR3 here is CASSLRLAGVNTDTQYF. CDR3 nucleotide sequence: TGTGCCAGCAGCCTAAGACTAGCGGGGGTGAACACAGATACGCAGTATTTT.

This clone came up a few times. The rearrangement uses TRBV20-1 and TRBJ2-3; the D gene is possibly TRBD2 (5 bases). Trimming cost V 2 bases and J 6 bases, with 18 bases left between them. Per germline, CDR1 DFQATT and CDR2 SNEGSKA (reference sequence). The CDR3 is 15 residues long. The CDR3 here is CSARQSRGSVDTQYF. CDR3 DNA sequence: TGCAGTGCTAGACAATCCCGCGGGTCGGTGGATACGCAGTATTTT.

This clone is judged medium-sized (0.01 to 0.1%). The V and J genes are TRBV27 and TRBJ2-1; TRBD1 matches 8 bases. The CDR3 has 15 residues. Germline V CDR1 and CDR2: MNHEY, SMNVEV (reference sequence). V gave up 4 bases and J gave up 7 bases; unmatched junction bases: 9. The CDR3 nucleotides read TGTGCCAGCAGTTCCATTGGACAGGGATATAATGAGCAGTTCTTC. Residues: CASSSIGQGYNEQFF.

This clone was counted at least ten times. This chain links TRBV7-3 with TRBJ2-2; 8 positions agree with TRBD2. This CDR3 region has 17 residues. Trimming took 6 bases from V and 0 from J; bases not matched to a gene: 9. Germline V CDR1 and CDR2: SGHTA, FQGTGA. CDR3 residues: CASSRDPGLANTGELFF. The DNA for the CDR3 is TGTGCCAGCAGTAGGGACCCGGGACTAGCGAACACCGGGGAGCTGTTTTTT.